This TCR beta chain emerged from a study of blood T cells in healthy people across ages. Of note for this clonotype: The target antigen is unknown.

Germline V lookup: CDR1 SGHDN, CDR2 FVKESK. The CDR3 spans 14 residues. V was trimmed by 4 bases and J by 7 bases, leaving 16 bases between them. The study, taken as a whole, reports: Naive CD4+ cell counts and diversity both ran higher in long-lived than in aged donors.

A second PCR of 7 to 11 cycles used a sample-barcoded 5' primer and a J-beta primer mix. TCRdb itself ran the 5' RACE reads through MiXCR, one entry per CDR3 protein. The sample has around 2 million distinct CDR3 sequences, approximately 40% seen once. This TCR was recovered from a human donor in good health. Input material: blood. The genes are TRBV14 and TRBJ1-2; D not certain. CDR3 region: CASSRASGSRGYTF. The CDR3 DNA sequence: TGTGCCAGCAGCCGCGCATCGGGCTCCCGTGGCTACACCTTC.